This TCR beta chain was identified in a study of blood T cell repertoires in COVID-19. The wider study: The samples span acute and convalescent COVID-19 from the United States, Italy and Spain. Sources were T cells, B-cell-depleted T cells, or PBMCs; the material itself was cDNA or gDNA.

Per the study methods: Using reference gene primer amplification, nucleated cell counts were estimated. Assay used: immunoSEQ multiplex PCR; TCRdb lists only in-frame clones, some missing. D and trimming were read from the DNA, whereas the V and J calls and clone size are those reported in that table. The sample carries 70,000 to 80,000 clones, approximately 89% recorded once. Germline CDR1 and CDR2: KGHSH and LQKENI. Between the trimmed V and J ends, which lost 5 bases and 3 bases, there was a span of 10 bases. The CDR3 consists of 13 residues. This clone was seen once. Material for sequencing was peripheral blood. The clonotype comes from an older woman with active COVID-19. The chain recombines TRBV18 with TRBJ2-5; tentatively, D is TRBD1 (5 bases). The CDR3 DNA follows: TGTGCCAGCTCAGCAGGGCTAAAAGAGACCCAGTACTTC. The encoded protein is CASSAGLKETQYF.